This TCR beta chain was captured in a study of T cells in Graves' hyperthyroidism and ophthalmopathy. This clonotype was recorded many times. Amplification targeted TCR beta CDR3 regions from RNA transcripts. When the TCR CDR3 underwent first-round RT-PCR, the HTBI primer set was used. TCRdb re-analysed the multiplex PCR reads in MiXCR, keeping a single row per CDR3 protein. The table records fewer than 650,000 distinct CDR3 sequences, roughly 15% of them present only once. Germline CDR1 is MNHEY and CDR2 is SVGEGT. Trimming cost V 7 bases and J 3 bases; bases outside gene matches: 10. The CDR3 contains 15 residues.

The chain uses TRBV6-2 or TRBV6-3 and TRBJ1-1; 8 nucleotides line up with TRBD1. The specimen sequenced was blood. This clonotype was sampled from a woman in her thirties or forties with Graves' ophthalmopathy. The CDR3 spells CASTLEGQADTEAFF. CDR3 sequence (DNA): TGTGCCAGCACCTTGGAGGGACAGGCGGACACTGAAGCTTTCTTT.